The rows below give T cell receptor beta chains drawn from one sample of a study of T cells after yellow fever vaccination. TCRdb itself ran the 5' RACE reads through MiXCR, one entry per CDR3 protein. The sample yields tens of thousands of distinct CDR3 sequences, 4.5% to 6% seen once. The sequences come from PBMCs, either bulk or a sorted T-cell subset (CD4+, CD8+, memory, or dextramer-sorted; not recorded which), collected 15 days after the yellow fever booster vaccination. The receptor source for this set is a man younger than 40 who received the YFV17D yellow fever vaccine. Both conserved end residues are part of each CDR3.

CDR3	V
CASSHTYRVVGTEAFF	TRBV4-3
CASKAPPGQGRETQYF	TRBV19
CSVEMGSNQPQHF	TRBV29-1
CASRPQGQHQETQYF	TRBV28
CASSLVALQGARFF	TRBV7-2
CASSLLLNTEAFF	TRBV5-6
CASSPGQGYQPQHF	TRBV2
CASSYASGKGEQFF	TRBV7-9
CSASKGGYAEAFF	TRBV20-1
CSVARPSSYEQYF	TRBV29-1
CASSQGLFSFETQYF	TRBV4-2
CSAAGHANEKLFF	TRBV20-1
CASVGGAGYNEQFF	TRBV2
CASSLRAGALANYGYTF	TRBV27
CSARDGTLFSEQFF	TRBV20-1
CSAPTGYDSPLHF	TRBV20-1
CASSSGQGIRGYTF	TRBV28
CASSLERGNTEAFF	TRBV5-8
CASSLDKSERTHYEQYF	TRBV11-3
CASSLQGGSETQYF	TRBV12-3/TRBV12-4
CASSQGEGSSYNEQFF	TRBV4-2
CASSTPGQGFEQYF	TRBV19
CASSPDGYNEQFF	TRBV5-5
CASSSGGEQFF	TRBV12-3/TRBV12-4
CSAHRDAWTQYF	TRBV20-1
CASSLIHYNEQFF	TRBV7-3
CASSEGTGLGGEQFF	TRBV9
CASSQDIRQGRYEQYF	TRBV4-3
CASSPSLIHEQYF	TRBV12-3/TRBV12-4
CASSALPGQGGAFF	TRBV6-4
CATSDFRGTEAFF	TRBV24-1
CASKGVGSSYNEQFF	TRBV2
CASRKWEQGYSGNTIYF	TRBV6-1
CASSRGLAGQETQYF	TRBV18
CASSPGRVHEQYF	TRBV11-2
CASSWSSGTQETQYF	TRBV11-2
CASSLLGTVLMNTEAFF	TRBV28
CASSLASGRSTDTQYF	TRBV5-1
CASSQDRGLGEQYF	TRBV4-3
CASSSWTSGRGETQYF	TRBV28
CASRGLAAPEQYF	TRBV12-3/TRBV12-4
CASRRDRPADTQYF	TRBV5-4
CAISESVGAGNQPQHF	TRBV10-3
CASSFLAGGYEQYF	TRBV7-8
CASSWRSLALRIETQYF	TRBV7-2
CASSFGYAQYF	TRBV7-6
CASSLDRGTQYF	TRBV11-2
CASSFTGGYEQYF	TRBV5-8
CATSAGVADTQYF	TRBV24-1
CASTADNSYEQYF	TRBV12-3/TRBV12-4
CASRQGGINSPLHF	TRBV6-5
CASSSDSTGWETQYF	TRBV7-8
CASSATGGSTDTQYF	TRBV7-2
CSARRRSSGSTDTQYF	TRBV20-1
CASSLNRVGGYTF	TRBV11-2
CASKNNEQFF	TRBV6-2/TRBV6-3
CASSYYPSVGPQHF	TRBV6-2/TRBV6-3
CASSLDHTGELFF	TRBV11-3
CASSPPSDSNEQFF	TRBV6-5
CASSLSDRGYIQYF	TRBV7-9